Presented here are 2 T cell receptor beta chains from one specimen sequenced in a study of graft-versus-host responses after intestinal transplantation. Sequenced by immunoSEQ multiplex PCR; TCRdb stores in-frame clones only, minus some. Of about 110,000 clones detected, about 93% appear once; the ten largest clones hold around 0.55%. No antigen has been assigned to these receptors. The sequencing used unstimulated CD8+ T cells sorted from spleen or lymph node cells, collected before intestinal transplant. All receptors come from a human donor who received an intestinal transplant.

The chain carries TRBV6-5 and TRBJ1-1; D not certain. V was shortened by 2 bases and J by 4 bases, with 5 bases between the two germline ends. There are 12 residues in the CDR3. Germline values: CDR1 MNHEY, CDR2 SVGAGI. CDR3 nucleotides: TGTGCCAGCAGTTACGGGAGCACTGAAGCTTTCTTT. It translates to CASSYGSTEAFF.

CDR3 nucleotide sequence: TGTGCCAGCAGCCGCCTCTCCAGCGGGGGCTACAATGAGCAGTTCTTC. Translated: CASSRLSSGGYNEQFF. The chain recombines TRBV27 with TRBJ2-1; 8 bases align to TRBD2. The CDR3 consists of 16 residues. V lost 6 bases, J lost 3 bases, and 10 bases stayed unmatched. Germline assignment: CDR1 MNHEY and CDR2 SMNVEV (reference sequence).